What follows are 24 T cell receptor beta chains derived from one specimen sequenced in a study of blood T cell repertoires in COVID-19. The protocol was immunoSEQ multiplex PCR, while the TCRdb copy is restricted to in-frame clones and leaves out a portion. The table has about 200,000 clones, 89% seen once. Sequencing was carried out using PBMCs or T cells enriched from blood (not recorded which). The receptor source for this set is a woman under 30 who had recovered from COVID-19.

The chain uses TRBV28 and TRBJ2-6; tentative D call: TRBD1 (5 bases). Germline CDR1 reads MDHEN; CDR2 reads SYDVKM. V shed 3 bases and J shed 4 bases, with 13 bases lying between them. CDR3 length: 16 residues. The CDR3 DNA reads as TGTGCCAGCAGTTTGGCAGGGAAAGGGGGGGCCAACGTCCTGACTTTC. This sequence encodes CASSLAGKGGANVLTF.

This rearrangement joins TRBV11-3 to TRBJ2-2, with 9 bases identical to TRBD1. Germline V CDR1 and CDR2: SGHNT, YENEEA. The CDR3 sequence is 18 residues long. The V and J ends lost 2 bases and 4 bases, in that order; junction bases with no gene match: 11. The DNA for the CDR3 is TGTGCCAGCAGCTTAACTCTCGGGACAGGGTATACCACCGGGGAGCTGTTTTTT. The encoded protein is CASSLTLGTGYTTGELFF.

CDR3: CASSQWGGGDWKYPGNTIYF. CDR3 DNA: TGTGCCAGTAGTCAATGGGGAGGAGGGGACTGGAAGTATCCTGGAAACACCATATATTTT. The chain recombines TRBV19 with TRBJ1-3, with D possibly matching TRBD1 (5 bases). V was clipped by 5 bases and J by 2 bases, with 28 bases between them. Germline CDR1 LNHDA, CDR2 SQIVND (reference sequence). This CDR3 has 20 amino acids.

Only one count was recorded for this clone. The CDR3, as DNA: TGTGCCAGCGGGGGTGGGGCCAACGTCCTGACTTTC. As protein: CASGGGANVLTF. This chain connects TRBV19 to TRBJ2-6, with D perhaps matching TRBD2 (6 bases). The CDR3 contains 12 residues. Germline V gene data show CDR1 as LNHDA and CDR2 as SQIVND (reference sequence). V was pared by 9 bases and J by 3 bases, with 6 bases between. The entire variable domain, with the rest obtained from reference TRBV19 and TRBJ2-6, is as follows: DGGITQSPKYLFRKEGQNVTLSCEQNLNHDAMYWYRQDPGQGLRLIYYSQIVNDFQKGDIAEGYSVSREKKESFPLTVTSAQKNPTAFYLCASGGGANVLTFGAGSRLTVL.

The V call is TRBV19, the J call TRBJ1-1, with D unclear. Deletions cut 5 bases from V and 1 base from J, with 14 bases between. The germline CDR1 and CDR2 sequences are LNHDA and SQIVND (reference sequence). This CDR3 is 15 amino acids long. CDR3 in DNA: TGTGCCAGTAGTGTCCCTGGAGCCGGGAACACTGAAGCTTTCTTT. The encoded protein is CASSVPGAGNTEAFF.

The chain joins TRBV7-9 to TRBJ2-5; 8 nucleotides align to TRBD1. CDR1 is SEHNR, CDR2 FQNEAQ, per germline (reference sequence). The CDR3 is 14 amino acids. Trimming removed 3 bases from V and 4 bases from J; junction bases left unmatched: 4. The CDR3 loop reads CASSFGQGSETQYF. CDR3 bases: TGTGCCAGCAGCTTTGGACAGGGTTCAGAGACCCAGTACTTC.

The V call is TRBV29-1, the J call TRBJ2-5; weak D call: TRBD2 (5 bases). V was trimmed by 4 bases and J by 4 bases, leaving 13 bases between them. Germline CDR1 is SQVTM and CDR2 is ANQGSEA. This CDR3 has 13 amino acids. CDR3 residues: CSVGGMSGETQYF. Written as DNA, the CDR3 is TGCAGCGTTGGTGGAATGAGCGGAGAGACCCAGTACTTC.

The count of this clone is one. The chain uses TRBV19 and TRBJ2-3; unclear D gene. Germline V CDR1 and CDR2: LNHDA, SQIVND (reference sequence). The CDR3 loop spans 17 amino acids. Trimming shortened V by 2 bases and J by 2 bases, and 17 bases separated the two germline ends. CDR3 region: CASSIRVAENFTDTQYF. The CDR3 DNA is TGTGCCAGTAGTATAAGAGTGGCGGAGAATTTCACAGATACGCAGTATTTT.

CDR3 residues: CASSFGQGPTDTQYF. DNA of the CDR3: TGCGCCAGCAGCTTCGGGCAGGGGCCCACAGATACGCAGTATTTT. The V and J genes are TRBV5-1 and TRBJ2-3, with a possible D match to TRBD1 (6 bases). Per germline, CDR1 SGHRS and CDR2 YFSETQ. The CDR3 runs to 15 residues. Trimming took off 2 bases at V and 2 bases at J, with 12 bases between the two ends.

The rearrangement links TRBV4-2 to TRBJ1-6; D is unclear. The CDR3 covers 15 residues. CDR1 and CDR2 from the germline V gene are LGHNA and YNFKEQ. Trimming stripped 0 bases from V and 3 bases from J, with 6 bases between. The CDR3 DNA reads as TGTGCCAGCAGCCAAGACGGGGACTATAATTCACCCCTCCACTTT. The encoded protein is CASSQDGDYNSPLHF.

This clone was counted only a few times. The chain has TRBV18 and TRBJ2-5, with a weak D call TRBD2 (6 bases). V was cut by 6 bases and J by 5 bases, with 7 bases left in between. The CDR3 is 11 amino acids. Germline V CDR1 and CDR2: KGHSH, LQKENI. The CDR3 coding sequence is TGTGCCAGCTCGGCGGGGGAGACCCAGTACTTC. Translation gives CASSAGETQYF.

The chain is built from TRBV19 and TRBJ1-2; the match to TRBD1 covers 7 bases. The CDR3 consists of 13 residues. In germline, CDR1 is LNHDA, CDR2 SQIVND (reference sequence). V lost 6 bases and J lost 8; bases outside the gene matches: 9. Here the CDR3 DNA reads TGTGCCAGTAGCACAGGGGTATCGCAGGGCTACACCTTC. Protein sequence: CASSTGVSQGYTF.

The chain has TRBV7-6 and TRBJ2-1; unclear D gene. Germline loops: CDR1 SGHVS, CDR2 FNYEAQ. CDR3 length: 16 amino acids. V lost 5 bases, J lost 4 bases, and 18 bases lay in between. CDR3 sequence reads: CASSPVGAYLYNEQFF. CDR3 bases: TGTGCCAGCAGCCCCGTAGGAGCATACCTTTACAATGAGCAGTTCTTC.

The chain uses TRBV5-1 and TRBJ2-7; TRBD2 matches at 8 bases. This CDR3 region has 16 residues. Germline V gives CDR1 SGHRS, CDR2 YFSETQ. The trim removed 0 bases at V and 7 bases at J, leaving 12 bases unmatched. CDR3 loop: CASSLVGRGAGVEQYF. For the CDR3, the DNA is TGCGCCAGCAGCTTGGTCGGGAGGGGTGCGGGGGTTGAGCAGTACTTC.

The chain links TRBV9 to TRBJ1-1; 9 nucleotides align to TRBD1. The CDR3 is 16 residues long. V was clipped by 0 bases and J by 7 bases; unmatched bases: 10. Germline-derived CDR1 and CDR2 are SGDLS and YYNGEE. DNA of the CDR3: TGTGCCAGCAGCGTAGCTCCGGGACAGGGAATTGTTGAAGCTTTCTTT. Protein: CASSVAPGQGIVEAFF.

The genes are TRBV2 and TRBJ1-4; TRBD1 aligns across 9 bases. CDR3 size: 17 residues. The germline CDR1 and CDR2 sequences are SNHLY and FYNNEI. The V gene end was trimmed by 7 bases and the J gene end by 7 bases; junction bases not matched to a gene: 16. The CDR3, as DNA: TGTGCCAGCACTCTTACAGGGGGCCTGTATACGGTTGAAAAACTGTTTTTT. Residues: CASTLTGGLYTVEKLFF.

V gene TRBV24-1 combines with J gene TRBJ2-1, with 9 bases matching TRBD2. The CDR3 has 17 residues. The junction had 9 bases not matched to a gene; V was cut back by 1 base and J by 6 bases. Germline V gene data show CDR1 as KGHDR and CDR2 as SFDVKD. CDR3 nucleotide sequence: TGTGCCACCAGTGATTTTTTGCGGGGGGGCCGGAGCAATGAGCAGTTCTTC. It codes for CATSDFLRGGRSNEQFF.

V and J are TRBV10-3 and TRBJ2-7; 7 nucleotides line up with TRBD2. The V gene's germline CDR1 is ENHRY and CDR2 SYGVKD. This CDR3 is 15 amino acids long. V was clipped by 0 bases and J by 7 bases; unmatched bases: 9. In nucleotides, the CDR3 is TGTGCCATCAGTGAGTCTTCAGGGAGGGCGGGAGAGCAGTACTTC. Translation: CAISESSGRAGEQYF.

This clone was recorded only once. The J gene is TRBJ2-2, the V gene TRBV27; 15 bases line up with TRBD2. Per the germline V gene, CDR1 is MNHEY and CDR2 is SMNVEV (reference sequence). The CDR3 covers 19 residues. J was trimmed by 1 base and V by 5 bases; bases with no gene match: 8. This CDR3 reads CASSLGLAGGPQNTGELFF. In DNA, the CDR3 is TGTGCCAGCAGTCTGGGACTAGCGGGGGGTCCCCAGAACACCGGGGAGCTGTTTTTT.

The chain carries TRBV27 and TRBJ2-1; TRBD2 might be the D (5 bases). The germline V gene encodes CDR1 MNHEY and CDR2 SMNVEV (reference sequence). The CDR3 runs to 16 residues. Trimming took 7 bases from V and 2 from J, leaving 18 bases between them. DNA for the CDR3: TGTGCCAGCACAAGAGAGCGGACGGGTACCTACAATGAGCAGTTCTTC. Its protein is CASTRERTGTYNEQFF.

The chain couples TRBV12-3 or TRBV12-4 to TRBJ2-7; possibly TRBD2 for D (5 bases). This CDR3 has 12 residues. V was pared by 8 bases and J by 3 bases, with 11 bases between. CDR3 in amino acids: CASAGGGYEQYF. The CDR3 DNA sequence: TGTGCCAGCGCGGGCGGAGGCTACGAGCAGTACTTC.

The chain couples TRBV6-6 to TRBJ1-5; no definite D call. Trimming shortened V by 6 bases and J by 0 bases, and 6 bases separated the two germline ends. Per the germline V gene, CDR1 is MNHNY and CDR2 is SVGAGI (reference sequence). The CDR3 consists of 13 residues. Here the CDR3 DNA reads TGTGCCAGCAGGCTCTATAGCAATCAGCCCCAGCATTTT. Protein product: CASRLYSNQPQHF.

The J gene is TRBJ1-3, the V gene TRBV30, with D perhaps matching TRBD1 (5 bases). The germline V and J ends were trimmed by 4 bases and 0 bases, with 10 bases remaining between them. CDR3 length: 14 amino acids. Per germline, CDR1 GTSNPN and CDR2 SVGIG (reference sequence). The CDR3 DNA follows: TGTGCCTGGAATACGGGGGGCTCTGGAAACACCATATATTTT. Translating gives CAWNTGGSGNTIYF.

The rearrangement joins TRBV28 to TRBJ1-2; D is uncertain. The CDR3 is 13 residues long. Germline values: CDR1 MDHEN, CDR2 SYDVKM. V lost 3 bases and J lost 6, with 11 bases in between. The CDR3 nucleotides read TGTGCCAGCAGTTTGTCCGGGATCAATGGCTACACCTTC. This gives the protein CASSLSGINGYTF.